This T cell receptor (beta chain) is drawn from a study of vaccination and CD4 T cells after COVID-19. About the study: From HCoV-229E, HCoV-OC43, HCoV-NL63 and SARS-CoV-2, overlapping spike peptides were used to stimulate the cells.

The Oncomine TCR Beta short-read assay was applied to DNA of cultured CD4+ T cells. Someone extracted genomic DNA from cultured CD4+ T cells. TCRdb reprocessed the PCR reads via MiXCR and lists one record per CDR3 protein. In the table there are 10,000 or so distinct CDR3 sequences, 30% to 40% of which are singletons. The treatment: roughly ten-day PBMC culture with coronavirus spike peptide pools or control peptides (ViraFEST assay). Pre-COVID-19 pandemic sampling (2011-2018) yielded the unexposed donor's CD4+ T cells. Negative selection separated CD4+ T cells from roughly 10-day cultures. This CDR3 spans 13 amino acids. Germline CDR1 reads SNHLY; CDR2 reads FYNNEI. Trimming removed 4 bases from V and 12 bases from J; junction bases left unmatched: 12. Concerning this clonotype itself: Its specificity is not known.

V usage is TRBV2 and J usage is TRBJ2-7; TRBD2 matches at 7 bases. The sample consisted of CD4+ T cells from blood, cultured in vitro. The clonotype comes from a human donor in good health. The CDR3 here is CASSAGASGTGYF. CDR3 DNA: TGTGCCAGCAGTGCCGGGGCTAGCGGTACGGGGTACTTC.